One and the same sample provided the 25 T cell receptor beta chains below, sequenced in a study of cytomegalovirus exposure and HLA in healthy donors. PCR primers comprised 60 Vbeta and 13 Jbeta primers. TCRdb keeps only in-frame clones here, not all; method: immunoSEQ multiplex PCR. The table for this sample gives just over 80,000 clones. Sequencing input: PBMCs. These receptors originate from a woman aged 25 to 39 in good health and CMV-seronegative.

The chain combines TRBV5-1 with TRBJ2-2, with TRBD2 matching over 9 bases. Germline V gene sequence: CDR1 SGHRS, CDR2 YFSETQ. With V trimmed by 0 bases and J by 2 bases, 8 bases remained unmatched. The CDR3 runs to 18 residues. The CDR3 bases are TGCGCCAGCAGCTTGGACCCGCCTAGCGGGATAAACACCGGGGAGCTGTTTTTT. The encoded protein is CASSLDPPSGINTGELFF.

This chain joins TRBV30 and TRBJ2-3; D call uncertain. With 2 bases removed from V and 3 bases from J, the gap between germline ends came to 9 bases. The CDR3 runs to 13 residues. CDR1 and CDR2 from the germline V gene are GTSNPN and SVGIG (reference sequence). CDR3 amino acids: CAWSRQVTDTQYF. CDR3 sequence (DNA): TGTGCCTGGAGTAGGCAGGTTACAGATACGCAGTATTTT.

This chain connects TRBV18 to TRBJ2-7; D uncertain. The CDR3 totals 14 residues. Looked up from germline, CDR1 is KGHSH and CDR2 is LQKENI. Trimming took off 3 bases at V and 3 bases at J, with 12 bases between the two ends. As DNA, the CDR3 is TGTGCCAGCTCACCGCGGCCTTCCCACTACGAGCAGTACTTC. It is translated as CASSPRPSHYEQYF.

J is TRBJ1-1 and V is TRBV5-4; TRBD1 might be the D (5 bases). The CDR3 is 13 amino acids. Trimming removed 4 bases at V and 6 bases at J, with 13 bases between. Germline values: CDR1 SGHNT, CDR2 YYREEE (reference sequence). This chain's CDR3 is CASSRQGGAEAFF. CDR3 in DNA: TGTGCCAGCAGCCGCCAGGGTGGCGCTGAAGCTTTCTTT.

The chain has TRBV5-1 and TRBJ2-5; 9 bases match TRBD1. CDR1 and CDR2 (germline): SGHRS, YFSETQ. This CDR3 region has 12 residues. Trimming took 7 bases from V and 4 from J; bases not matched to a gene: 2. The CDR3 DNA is TGCGCCAGCCGGGGACAGGGAGAGACCCAGTACTTC. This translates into CASRGQGETQYF.

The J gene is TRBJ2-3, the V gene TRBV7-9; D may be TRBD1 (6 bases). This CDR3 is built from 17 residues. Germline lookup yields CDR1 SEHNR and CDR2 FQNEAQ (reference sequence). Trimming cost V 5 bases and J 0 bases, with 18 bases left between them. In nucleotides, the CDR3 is TGTGCCAGCAGCGTTATACAGGGTCTTCCTAGCACAGATACGCAGTATTTT. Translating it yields CASSVIQGLPSTDTQYF.

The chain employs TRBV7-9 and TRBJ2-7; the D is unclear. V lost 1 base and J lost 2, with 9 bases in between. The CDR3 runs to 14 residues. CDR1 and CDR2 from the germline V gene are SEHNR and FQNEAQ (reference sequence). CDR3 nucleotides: TGTGCCAGCAGCTTAGGGCTAGACGCCTACGAGCAGTACTTC. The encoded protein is CASSLGLDAYEQYF. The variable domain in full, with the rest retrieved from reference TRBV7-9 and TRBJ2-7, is DTGVSQNPRHKITKRGQNVTFRCDPISEHNRLYWYRQTLGQGPEFLTYFQNEAQLEKSRLLSDRFSAERPKGSFSTLEIQRTEQGDSAMYLCASSLGLDAYEQYFGPGTRLTVT.

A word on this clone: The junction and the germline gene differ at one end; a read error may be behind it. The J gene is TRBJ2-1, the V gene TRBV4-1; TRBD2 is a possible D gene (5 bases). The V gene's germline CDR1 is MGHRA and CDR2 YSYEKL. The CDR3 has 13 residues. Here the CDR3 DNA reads TGCGCCAGCAGCCACCCCGCCGGGAATGAGCGGTTCTTC. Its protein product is CASSHPAGNERFF.

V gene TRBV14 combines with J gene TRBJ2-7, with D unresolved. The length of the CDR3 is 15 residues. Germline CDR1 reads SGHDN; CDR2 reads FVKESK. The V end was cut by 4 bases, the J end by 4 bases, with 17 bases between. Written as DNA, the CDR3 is TGTGCCAGCAGCCGCGAGCCAGGATTTACTTACGAGCAGTACTTC. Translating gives CASSREPGFTYEQYF.

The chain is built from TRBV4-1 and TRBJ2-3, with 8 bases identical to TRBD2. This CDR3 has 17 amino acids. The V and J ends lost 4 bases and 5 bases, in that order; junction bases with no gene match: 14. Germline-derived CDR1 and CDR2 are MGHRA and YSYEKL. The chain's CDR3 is CASSPRAGLDLGDTQYF. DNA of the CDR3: TGCGCCAGCAGCCCCCGAGCGGGACTAGATCTAGGAGATACGCAGTATTTT.

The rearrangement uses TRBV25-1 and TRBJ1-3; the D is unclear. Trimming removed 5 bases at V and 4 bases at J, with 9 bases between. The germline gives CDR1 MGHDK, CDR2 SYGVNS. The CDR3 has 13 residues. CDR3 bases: TGTGCCAGCAGTAACCTCCAGGGAAACACCATATATTTT. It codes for CASSNLQGNTIYF.

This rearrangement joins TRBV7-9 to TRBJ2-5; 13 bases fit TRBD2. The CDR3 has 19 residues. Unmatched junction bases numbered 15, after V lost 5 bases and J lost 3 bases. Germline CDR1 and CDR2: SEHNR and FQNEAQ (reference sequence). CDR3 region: CASSPTHPTSGRKEETQYF. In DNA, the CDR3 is TGTGCCAGCAGCCCAACCCACCCGACTAGCGGGAGGAAAGAAGAGACCCAGTACTTC.

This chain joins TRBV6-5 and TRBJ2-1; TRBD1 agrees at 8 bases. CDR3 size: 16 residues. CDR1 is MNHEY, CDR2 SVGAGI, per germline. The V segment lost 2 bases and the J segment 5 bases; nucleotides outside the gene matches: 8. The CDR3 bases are TGTGCCAGCAGTTACGTTTCCAGGGGGCTTAACAATGAGCAGTTCTTC. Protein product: CASSYVSRGLNNEQFF.

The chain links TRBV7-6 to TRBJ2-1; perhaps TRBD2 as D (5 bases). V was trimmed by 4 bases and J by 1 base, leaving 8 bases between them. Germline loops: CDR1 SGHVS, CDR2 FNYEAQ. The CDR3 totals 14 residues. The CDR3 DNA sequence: TGTGCCAGCAGCTCTAGCCGTTCCTACAATGAGCAGTTCTTC. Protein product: CASSSSRSYNEQFF. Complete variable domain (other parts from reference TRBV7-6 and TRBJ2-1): GAGVSQSPRYKVTKRGQDVALRCDPISGHVSLYWYRQALGQGPEFLTYFNYEAQQDKSGLPNDRFSAERPEGSISTLTIQRTEQRDSAMYRCASSSSRSYNEQFFGPGTRLTVL.

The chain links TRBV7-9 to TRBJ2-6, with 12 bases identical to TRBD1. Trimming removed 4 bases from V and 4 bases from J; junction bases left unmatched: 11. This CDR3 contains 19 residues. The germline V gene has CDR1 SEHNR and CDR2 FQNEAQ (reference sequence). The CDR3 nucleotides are TGTGCCAGCAGCTCCCGGGACAGGGGGCATAGATACGGGGCCAACGTCCTGACTTTC. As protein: CASSSRDRGHRYGANVLTF.

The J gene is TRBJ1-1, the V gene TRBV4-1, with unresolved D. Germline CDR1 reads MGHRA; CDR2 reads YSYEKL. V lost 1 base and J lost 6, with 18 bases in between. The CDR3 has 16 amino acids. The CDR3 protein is CASSQGQGRRPSEAFF. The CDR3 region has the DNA TGCGCCAGCAGCCAAGGCCAAGGGCGGAGGCCCTCTGAAGCTTTCTTT.

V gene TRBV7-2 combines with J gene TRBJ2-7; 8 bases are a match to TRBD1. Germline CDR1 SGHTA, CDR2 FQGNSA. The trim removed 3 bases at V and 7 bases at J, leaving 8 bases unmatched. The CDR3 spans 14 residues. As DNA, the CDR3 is TGTGCCAGCAGCTTGGTTCAGGGGGCGGGAGAGCAGTACTTC. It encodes CASSLVQGAGEQYF.

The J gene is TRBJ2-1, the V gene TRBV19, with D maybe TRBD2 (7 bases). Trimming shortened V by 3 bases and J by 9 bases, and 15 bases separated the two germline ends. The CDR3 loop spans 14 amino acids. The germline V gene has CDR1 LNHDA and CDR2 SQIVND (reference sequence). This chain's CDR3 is CASSMGGGAGEQFF. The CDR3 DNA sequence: TGTGCCAGTAGTATGGGAGGGGGGGCTGGTGAGCAGTTCTTC.

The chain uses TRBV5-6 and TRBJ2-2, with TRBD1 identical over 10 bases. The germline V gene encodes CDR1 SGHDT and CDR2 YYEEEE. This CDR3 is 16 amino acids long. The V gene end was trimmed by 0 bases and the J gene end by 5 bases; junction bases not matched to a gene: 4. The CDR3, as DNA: TGTGCCAGCAGCTTGGAGGGGGGACAGGGGACCGGGGAGCTGTTTTTT. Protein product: CASSLEGGQGTGELFF.

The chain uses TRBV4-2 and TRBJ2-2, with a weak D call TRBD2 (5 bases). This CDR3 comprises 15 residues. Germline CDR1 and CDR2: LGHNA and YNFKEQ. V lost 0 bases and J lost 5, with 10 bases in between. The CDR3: CASSQDLTTTGELFF. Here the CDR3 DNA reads TGTGCCAGCAGCCAAGATCTGACTACGACCGGGGAGCTGTTTTTT.

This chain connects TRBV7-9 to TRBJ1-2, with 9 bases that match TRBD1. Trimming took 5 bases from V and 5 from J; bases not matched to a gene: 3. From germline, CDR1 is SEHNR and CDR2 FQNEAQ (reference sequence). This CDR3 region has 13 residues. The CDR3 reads CASSNRGPYGYTF. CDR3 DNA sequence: TGTGCCAGCAGCAACAGGGGGCCATATGGCTACACCTTC.

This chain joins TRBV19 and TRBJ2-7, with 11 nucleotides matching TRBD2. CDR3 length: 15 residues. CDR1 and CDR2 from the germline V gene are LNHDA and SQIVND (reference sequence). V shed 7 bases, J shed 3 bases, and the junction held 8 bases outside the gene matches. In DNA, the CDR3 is TGTGCCAGTACTCCGACTAGCGGGGCATACTACGAGCAGTACTTC. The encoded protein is CASTPTSGAYYEQYF. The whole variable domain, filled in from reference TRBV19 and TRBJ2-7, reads DGGITQSPKYLFRKEGQNVTLSCEQNLNHDAMYWYRQDPGQGLRLIYYSQIVNDFQKGDIAEGYSVSREKKESFPLTVTSAQKNPTAFYLCASTPTSGAYYEQYFGPGTRLTVT.

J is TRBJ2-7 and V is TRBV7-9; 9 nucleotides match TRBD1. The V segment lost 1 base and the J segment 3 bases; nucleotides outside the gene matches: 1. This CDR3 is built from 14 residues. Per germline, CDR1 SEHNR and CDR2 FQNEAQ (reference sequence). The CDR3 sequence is CASSLGTGVYEQYF. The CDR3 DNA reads TGTGCCAGCAGCTTAGGGACAGGGGTCTACGAGCAGTACTTC. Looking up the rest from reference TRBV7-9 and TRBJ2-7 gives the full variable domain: DTGVSQNPRHKITKRGQNVTFRCDPISEHNRLYWYRQTLGQGPEFLTYFQNEAQLEKSRLLSDRFSAERPKGSFSTLEIQRTEQGDSAMYLCASSLGTGVYEQYFGPGTRLTVT.

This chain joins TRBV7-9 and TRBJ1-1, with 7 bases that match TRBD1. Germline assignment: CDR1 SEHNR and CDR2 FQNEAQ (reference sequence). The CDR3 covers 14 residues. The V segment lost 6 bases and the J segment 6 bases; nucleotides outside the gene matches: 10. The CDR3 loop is CASSQGGLGSEAFF. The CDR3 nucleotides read TGTGCCAGCAGTCAAGGGGGCCTGGGGTCTGAAGCTTTCTTT. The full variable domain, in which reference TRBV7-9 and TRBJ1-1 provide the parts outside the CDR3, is DTGVSQNPRHKITKRGQNVTFRCDPISEHNRLYWYRQTLGQGPEFLTYFQNEAQLEKSRLLSDRFSAERPKGSFSTLEIQRTEQGDSAMYLCASSQGGLGSEAFFGQGTRLTVV.

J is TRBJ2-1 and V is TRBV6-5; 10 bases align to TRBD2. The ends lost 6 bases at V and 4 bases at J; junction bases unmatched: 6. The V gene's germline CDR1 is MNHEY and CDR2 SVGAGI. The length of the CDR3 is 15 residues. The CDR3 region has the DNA TGTGCCAGCAGCCGGACTAGCGGCCAATACAATGAGCAGTTCTTC. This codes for CASSRTSGQYNEQFF.